The clone carrying this T cell receptor (beta chain) was seen more than once but under ten times. TCRdb itself ran the RT-PCR reads through MiXCR, one entry per CDR3 protein. Counted here are some 960,000 distinct CDR3 sequences, more than 15% occurring once; the ten biggest clones make up 5.5% to 6.5%. This sample was included in a study of patients and donors after allogeneic stem cell transplantation. The trim removed 4 bases at V and 4 bases at J, leaving 8 bases unmatched. The CDR3 sequence is 17 residues long. Germline V gene lookup returns CDR1 MNHNS and CDR2 SASEGT. The sequenced sample consisted of blood, either unsorted or a sorted T cell fraction (not recorded which). V usage is TRBV6-1 and J usage is TRBJ2-5, with 14 bases identical to TRBD2. This clonotype originated in a human donor who was either an allogeneic HSCT recipient or a stem cell or donor lymphocyte infusion donor (not recorded which). It is not recorded whose cells these are; they may come from a transplant donor. CDR3 sequence (DNA): TGTGCCAGCAGTGCAAGACTAGCGGGGGGGCTCGGAGAGACCCAGTACTTC. Residues: CASSARLAGGLGETQYF.